This TCR beta chain originates from a study of identical twins. Findings of the study overall: For zero-insertion analyses, partial confounding could come from invariant MAIT and iNKT cells.

TCRdb itself ran the 5' RACE reads through MiXCR, one entry per CDR3 protein. The table has about 390,000 distinct CDR3 sequences, approximately 8.8% seen once; the top ten hold roughly 9%. This clonotype was picked up many times. The antigen is undetermined. Germline-derived CDR1 and CDR2 are DFQATT and SNEGSKA (reference sequence). With 3 bases removed from V and 6 bases from J, the gap between germline ends came to 5 bases. This CDR3 comprises 11 residues. The source is a woman between 45 and 65 years old in good health. The J gene is TRBJ2-2, the V gene TRBV20-1; unclear D gene. Sequencing was done on a sample of naive T cells sorted from blood. The CDR3 DNA is TGCAGTGCTAGTCAGCCCGGGGAGCTGTTTTTT. Protein product: CSASQPGELFF.